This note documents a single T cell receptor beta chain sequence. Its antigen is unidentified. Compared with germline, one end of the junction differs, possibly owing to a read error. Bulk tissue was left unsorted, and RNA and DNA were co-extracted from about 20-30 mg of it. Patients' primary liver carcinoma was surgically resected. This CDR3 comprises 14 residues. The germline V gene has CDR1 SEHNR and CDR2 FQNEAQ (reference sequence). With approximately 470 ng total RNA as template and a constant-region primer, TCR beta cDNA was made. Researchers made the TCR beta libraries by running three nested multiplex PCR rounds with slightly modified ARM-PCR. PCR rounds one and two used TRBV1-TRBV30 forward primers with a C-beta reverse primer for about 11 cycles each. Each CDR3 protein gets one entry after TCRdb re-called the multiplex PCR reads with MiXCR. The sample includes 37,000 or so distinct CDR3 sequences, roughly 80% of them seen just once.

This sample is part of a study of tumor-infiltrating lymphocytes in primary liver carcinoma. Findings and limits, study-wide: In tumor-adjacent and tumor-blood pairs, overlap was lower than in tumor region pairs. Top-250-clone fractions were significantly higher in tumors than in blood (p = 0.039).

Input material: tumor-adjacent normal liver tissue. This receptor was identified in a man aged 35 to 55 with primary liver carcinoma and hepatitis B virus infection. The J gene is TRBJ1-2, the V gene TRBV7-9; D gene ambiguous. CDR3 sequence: CASSSEESFYGYTF. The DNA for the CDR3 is TGTGCCAGCAGCTCAGAGGAGTCCTTTTATGGCTACACATTC.